Listed here are 12 T cell receptor beta chains from one sample, sequenced in a study of T cell responses to AZD1222 COVID-19 vaccine. Profiling relied on immunoSEQ multiplex PCR, and the TCRdb table lists in-frame clones only, not all of them. The sample includes tens of thousands of clones, about 74% seen only once; the top ten take around an eighth. This specimen consisted of peripheral blood, obtained on day 0 of AZD1222 vaccination. The receptors stem from an adult in good health.

The V call is TRBV5-5, the J call TRBJ1-2; no definite D call. Germline-derived CDR1 and CDR2 are SGHKS and YYEKEE (reference sequence). Trimming removed 1 base from V and 8 bases from J, with 18 bases in between. This CDR3 has 15 amino acids. The chain's CDR3 is CASSLNMGLPGGYTF. For the CDR3, the DNA is TGTGCCAGCAGCTTGAATATGGGCCTTCCGGGAGGCTACACCTTC.

V is TRBV11-3 and J is TRBJ2-3; 13 bases line up with TRBD2. The CDR3 contains 20 residues. Germline V gene lookup returns CDR1 SGHNT and CDR2 YENEEA. Losses at the gene ends were 0 bases for V and 4 bases for J; bases not matched to a gene: 13. CDR3: CASSLDVPGGLAGESDTQYF. CDR3 DNA: TGTGCCAGCAGCTTAGATGTCCCTGGAGGACTAGCGGGGGAGTCAGATACGCAGTATTTT.

This chain connects TRBV11-3 to TRBJ2-1; D is unresolved. With 1 base removed from V and 10 bases from J, the gap between germline ends came to 11 bases. CDR3 length equals 13 residues. Looked up from germline, CDR1 is SGHNT and CDR2 is YENEEA. CDR3 protein: CASSLGERAEQFF. The CDR3 coding sequence is TGTGCCAGCAGCTTAGGTGAGCGCGCCGAGCAGTTCTTC.

This CDR3 reads CASSQGDSYEQYF. Here the CDR3 DNA reads TGTGCCAGCAGCCAGGGGGACTCCTACGAGCAGTACTTC. The chain combines TRBV3-1 (or the pseudogene TRBV3-2) with TRBJ2-7, with D perhaps given as TRBD1 or TRBD2 (5 bases each). Trimming shortened V by 3 bases and J by 0 bases, and 6 bases separated the two germline ends. CDR1 and CDR2 (germline): LGHDT, YNNKEL (reference sequence). This CDR3 contains 13 residues.

The chain links TRBV5-1 to TRBJ2-7, with 11 positions matching TRBD1. The V gene's germline CDR1 is SGHRS and CDR2 YFSETQ. The CDR3 totals 14 residues. Germline trimming cut 4 bases from V and 6 bases from J; bases unmatched to any gene: 6. CDR3 region: CASSPGTGGLEQYF. CDR3 nucleotides: TGCGCCAGCAGCCCCGGGACAGGGGGACTCGAGCAGTACTTC.

The chain recombines TRBV20-1 with TRBJ1-6; 7 positions match TRBD1. Germline V gene sequence: CDR1 DFQATT, CDR2 SNEGSKA (reference sequence). V was pared by 3 bases and J by 10 bases, with 6 bases of the junction left unmatched. This CDR3 spans 13 amino acids. CDR3 sequence (DNA): TGCAGTGCTAGTGGAGGGGGCGGCTCACCCCTCCACTTT. Translated: CSASGGGGSPLHF.

The chain carries TRBV5-6 and TRBJ2-1; no clear D gene. Between the trimmed V and J ends, which lost 0 bases and 8 bases, there was a span of 6 bases. Germline V lookup: CDR1 SGHDT, CDR2 YYEEEE. The CDR3 runs to 12 residues. The CDR3 DNA reads as TGTGCCAGCAGCTTGGCGTACCATGAGCAGTTCTTC. It specifies CASSLAYHEQFF.

The genes are TRBV7-2 and TRBJ1-6; D unclear. Trimming left V 5 bases short and J 10 bases short, with 18 bases between. The CDR3 is made up of 15 amino acids. Germline CDR1 reads SGHTA; CDR2 reads FQGNSA. In nucleotides, the CDR3 is TGTGCCAGCAGCCGGGAGAGGACGACCATCTCACCCCTCCACTTT. Translating gives CASSRERTTISPLHF.

V and J are TRBV12-3 or TRBV12-4 and TRBJ2-7; D not resolved. The CDR3 runs to 13 residues. Deletions cut 7 bases from V and 0 bases from J, with 10 bases between. The CDR3 here is CASMVQPSYEQYF. The CDR3 bases are TGTGCCAGCATGGTACAGCCCTCCTACGAGCAGTACTTC.

The rearrangement links TRBV6-4 to TRBJ1-1, with a weak D call TRBD1 (5 bases). CDR3 length equals 13 residues. The V and J ends lost 6 bases and 8 bases respectively, with 16 bases between them. Germline lookup yields CDR1 MRHNA and CDR2 SNTAGT. The CDR3 region is CASSPQRGSEAFF. In DNA, the CDR3 is TGTGCCAGCAGCCCGCAGAGGGGTTCCGAAGCTTTCTTT.

The rearrangement uses TRBV25-1 and TRBJ2-3, with a weak D call TRBD2 (6 bases). Trimming took 7 bases from V and 2 from J, leaving 13 bases between them. CDR1 and CDR2 (germline): MGHDK, SYGVNS. The length of the CDR3 is 14 residues. The DNA for the CDR3 is TGTGCCAGCACTTTCGGGACTTTCACAGATACGCAGTATTTT. Its protein is CASTFGTFTDTQYF.

The chain combines TRBV4-3 with TRBJ1-4, with a possible D match to TRBD1 (5 bases). CDR1 and CDR2 (germline): LGHNA, YSLEER. V gave up 4 bases and J gave up 10 bases, with 13 bases separating them. The CDR3 is 13 residues long. CDR3 region: CASSPSWDGKLFF. CDR3 DNA: TGCGCCAGCAGCCCGTCGTGGGACGGAAAACTGTTTTTT.